This T cell receptor (beta chain) appears in the sequencing data of a study of shared clonotypes between healthy human individuals. Concerning this clone itself: What it binds is unknown.

Germline assignment: CDR1 SGHTA and CDR2 FQGNSA. The ends were cut back, 4 bases at V and 0 bases at J, with 9 bases in the middle. This CDR3 is built from 14 residues. The study, taken as a whole, reports: Limitation of the genetic and exposure-history diversity represented came from the few donors.

Approximately 100 million PBMCs per unsorted sample were used for genomic DNA. Deep-level assay runs were performed. Clones were sequenced by immunoSEQ multiplex PCR, and TCRdb holds only the in-frame ones, with some missing. The profile covers 490,000 or so clones, with over 65% appearing a single time and about an eighth taken by the ten largest. The sequenced material came from PBMCs. The receptor's source is a woman aged 35 to 49 in good health. Some clones in this sample may be carry-over from other donors' samples. This chain connects TRBV7-2 to TRBJ1-1; perhaps TRBD1 as D (6 bases). The CDR3 DNA follows: TGTGCCAGCAGCTGGGGGCGGATGAACACTGAAGCTTTCTTT. Translation: CASSWGRMNTEAFF.